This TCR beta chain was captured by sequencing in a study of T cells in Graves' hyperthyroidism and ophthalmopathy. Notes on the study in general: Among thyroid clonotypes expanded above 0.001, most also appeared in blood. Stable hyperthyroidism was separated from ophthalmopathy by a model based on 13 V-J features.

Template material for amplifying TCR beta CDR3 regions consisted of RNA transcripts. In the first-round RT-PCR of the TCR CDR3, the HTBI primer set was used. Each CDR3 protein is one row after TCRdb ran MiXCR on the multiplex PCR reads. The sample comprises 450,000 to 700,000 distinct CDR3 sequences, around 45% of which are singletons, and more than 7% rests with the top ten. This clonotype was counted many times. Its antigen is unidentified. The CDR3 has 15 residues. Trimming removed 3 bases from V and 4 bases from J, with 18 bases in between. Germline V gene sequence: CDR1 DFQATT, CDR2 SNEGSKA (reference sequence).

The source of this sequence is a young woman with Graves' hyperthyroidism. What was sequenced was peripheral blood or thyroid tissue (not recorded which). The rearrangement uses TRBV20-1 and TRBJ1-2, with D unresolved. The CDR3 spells CSARGQPQELYGYTF. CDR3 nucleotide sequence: TGCAGTGCTAGGGGCCAGCCCCAAGAACTCTATGGCTACACCTTC.